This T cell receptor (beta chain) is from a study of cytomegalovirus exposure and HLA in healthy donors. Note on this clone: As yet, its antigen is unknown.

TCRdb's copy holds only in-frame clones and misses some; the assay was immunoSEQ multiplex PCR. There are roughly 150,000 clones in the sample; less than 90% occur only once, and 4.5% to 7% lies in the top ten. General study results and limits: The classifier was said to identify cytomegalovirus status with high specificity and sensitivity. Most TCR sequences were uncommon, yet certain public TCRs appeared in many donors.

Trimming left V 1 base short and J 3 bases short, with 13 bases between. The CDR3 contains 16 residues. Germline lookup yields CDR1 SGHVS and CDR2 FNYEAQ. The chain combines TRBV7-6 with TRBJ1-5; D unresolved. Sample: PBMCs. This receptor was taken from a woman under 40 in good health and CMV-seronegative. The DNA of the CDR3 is TGTGCCAGCAGCTTAGGGCACGGGAAGGTCAATCAGCCCCAGCATTTT. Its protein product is CASSLGHGKVNQPQHF. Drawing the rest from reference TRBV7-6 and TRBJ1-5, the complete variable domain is GAGVSQSPRYKVTKRGQDVALRCDPISGHVSLYWYRQALGQGPEFLTYFNYEAQQDKSGLPNDRFSAERPEGSISTLTIQRTEQRDSAMYRCASSLGHGKVNQPQHFGDGTRLSIL.